The 13 T cell receptor beta chains reported below all come from one sample, sequenced in a study of OX40 agonist ivuxolimab in advanced cancers. Clones were sequenced by immunoSEQ multiplex PCR, and TCRdb holds only the in-frame ones, with some missing. The profile shows about 49,000 clones, under 90% of them singletons. Sample: CD4+ or CD8+ T cells sorted from blood, taken in a trial of the OX40 agonist ivuxolimab. The source of these receptors is an adult with an advanced solid tumor such as melanoma, head and neck, liver or kidney cancer.

The V and J genes are TRBV7-2 and TRBJ2-7, with 14 bases identical to TRBD2. The V gene's germline CDR1 is SGHTA and CDR2 FQGNSA. The ends lost 5 bases at V and 3 bases at J; junction bases unmatched: 9. The CDR3 sequence is 17 residues long. The CDR3 is CASSLQSGTSGSYEQYF. CDR3 in DNA: TGTGCCAGCAGCCTACAATCCGGGACTAGCGGGAGCTACGAGCAGTACTTC.

The chain employs TRBV29-1 and TRBJ2-7, with TRBD2 identical over 11 bases. J was trimmed by 0 bases and V by 6 bases; bases with no gene match: 4. The CDR3 loop spans 14 amino acids. The V gene's germline CDR1 is SQVTM and CDR2 ANQGSEA. The CDR3 DNA is TGCAGCGTCGAGACTAGCGGGGACTCCTACGAGCAGTACTTC. Translated: CSVETSGDSYEQYF.

The genes are TRBV10-2 and TRBJ2-1, with a tentative D call TRBD2 (6 bases). V was pared by 3 bases and J by 4 bases, with 16 bases between. In germline, CDR1 is WSHSY, CDR2 SAAADI. The CDR3 spans 16 residues. This CDR3 is CASSERGKPPYNEQFF. CDR3 bases: TGCGCCAGCAGTGAACGCGGGAAGCCCCCTTACAATGAGCAGTTCTTC.

This chain joins TRBV11-3 and TRBJ2-5; no clear D gene. The CDR3 runs to 13 residues. Trimming shortened V by 1 base and J by 3 bases, and 6 bases separated the two germline ends. Per germline, CDR1 SGHNT and CDR2 YENEEA. CDR3 loop: CASSLGREETQYF. DNA for the CDR3: TGTGCCAGCAGCTTAGGAAGGGAAGAGACCCAGTACTTC.

This clone was counted between two and nine times. The J gene is TRBJ2-7, the V gene TRBV5-1; a weak D match, TRBD2 (6 bases). The CDR3 is 15 amino acids. Trimming pared 2 bases from V and 4 bases from J, leaving 16 bases between. In germline, CDR1 is SGHRS, CDR2 YFSETQ. The CDR3 nucleotides are TGCGCCAGCAGCTTTTCGATGGAGGGTGGATACGAGCAGTACTTC. This codes for CASSFSMEGGYEQYF.

This chain joins TRBV27 and TRBJ2-3; 10 bases map to TRBD2. Germline V gives CDR1 MNHEY, CDR2 SMNVEV (reference sequence). V shed 5 bases, J shed 4 bases, and the junction held 15 bases outside the gene matches. The CDR3 has 18 residues. The DNA for the CDR3 is TGTGCCAGCAGTCGGTGGGCTAGCGGGAGCAGTAAGGCAGATACGCAGTATTTT. Translation: CASSRWASGSSKADTQYF.

In nucleotides, the CDR3 is TGTGCCAGCAGACCTGGGACAGTCGACAATGAGCAGTTCTTC. It encodes CASRPGTVDNEQFF. The chain uses TRBV27 and TRBJ2-1; TRBD1 aligns across 7 bases. Trimming took 6 bases from V and 5 from J; bases not matched to a gene: 7. Germline assignment: CDR1 MNHEY and CDR2 SMNVEV (reference sequence). This CDR3 region has 14 residues.

This chain joins TRBV5-1 and TRBJ2-5, with D uncertain. V was shortened by 2 bases and J by 5 bases, with 16 bases between the two germline ends. This CDR3 region has 15 residues. Germline CDR1 SGHRS, CDR2 YFSETQ. CDR3 sequence reads: CASSFGYSGSETQYF. CDR3 nucleotides: TGCGCCAGCAGCTTTGGCTACTCGGGCTCCGAGACCCAGTACTTC.

This sequence joins TRBV14 and TRBJ2-7; D is perhaps TRBD2 (6 bases). The V gene lost 3 bases and the J gene lost 6 bases, with 15 bases spanning the gap. Germline values: CDR1 SGHDN, CDR2 FVKESK. The CDR3 is 14 residues long. As DNA, the CDR3 is TGTGCCAGCAGCCAGATGCGGGGTAGTTCCGAGCAGTACTTC. This translates into CASSQMRGSSEQYF.

The chain links TRBV28 to TRBJ2-5; 8 bases fit TRBD2. The CDR3 has 15 residues. The germline V gene has CDR1 MDHEN and CDR2 SYDVKM. V dropped 6 bases and J dropped 2; count of bases not matched to a gene: 8. The CDR3 DNA sequence: TGTGCCAGCAGGTCCGTCGGGACTAGGCAAGAGACCCAGTACTTC. This codes for CASRSVGTRQETQYF.

The gene calls are TRBV19 and TRBJ2-7; D is undetermined. There are 15 residues in the CDR3. V was clipped by 6 bases and J by 3 bases, with 18 bases between them. Germline assignment: CDR1 LNHDA and CDR2 SQIVND (reference sequence). The CDR3 protein is CASSPQMETFYEQYF. The CDR3 nucleotides read TGTGCCAGTAGCCCCCAGATGGAGACCTTCTACGAGCAGTACTTC.

This clone was counted a single time. One junction end disagrees with the germline gene, perhaps due to a read error. The chain couples TRBV7-7 to TRBJ1-1; D is undetermined. There are 13 residues in the CDR3. Germline CDR1 reads SSHAT; CDR2 reads FNYEAQ (reference sequence). The CDR3 coding sequence is TGTGCTAGCAGCTCGGCCAGGAACACTGAAGCTTTCTTT. This translates into CASSSARNTEAFF.

The J gene is TRBJ2-7, the V gene TRBV5-6, with a tentative D call TRBD1 (6 bases). This CDR3 has 13 residues. In germline, CDR1 is SGHDT, CDR2 YYEEEE. V was trimmed by 3 bases and J by 3 bases, leaving 10 bases between them. Here the CDR3 reads CASSSDSLYEQYF. The CDR3 DNA is TGTGCCAGCAGCTCGGACAGTCTCTACGAGCAGTACTTC.